These T cell receptor beta chains were read from a single sample in a study of regulatory T cells in long-lasting Graves disease. TCRdb reprocessed the multiplex PCR reads with MiXCR, giving one entry per CDR3 protein. The table includes roughly 500,000 distinct CDR3 sequences, 13% detected once. This same sample was also part of a study on T cells in Graves' hyperthyroidism and ophthalmopathy.

Sequencing was performed on peripheral blood mononuclear cells (PBMCs), taken at new diagnosis, from a patient treated with antithyroid drugs. These receptors were obtained from a man aged 25 to 40 with Graves disease. Both conserved end residues are part of each CDR3. A D gene is named only where the DNA matches it firmly. Size is omitted from some rows. Given values are once, few, many or a class for expanded clones.

V gene: TRBV7-8; D gene: -; clone size: many; J gene: TRBJ2-3; CDR3 protein: CASSLSGFVRSTDTQYF; CDR3 DNA: TGTGCCAGCAGCTTGAGTGGTTTTGTTCGAAGCACAGATACGCAGTATTTT
V gene: TRBV27; D gene: -; clone size: many; J gene: TRBJ2-7; CDR3 protein: CASSLPGRLYEQYF; CDR3 DNA: TGTGCCAGCAGTTTACCGGGACGCCTCTACGAGCAGTACTTC
V gene: TRBV9; D gene: -; clone size: -; J gene: TRBJ1-2; CDR3 protein: CASSVGVYGYTF; CDR3 DNA: TGTGCCAGCAGCGTAGGGGTCTATGGCTACACCTTC
V gene: TRBV2; D gene: TRBD2; clone size: -; J gene: TRBJ2-1; CDR3 protein: CASSELAGGFEQFF; CDR3 DNA: TGTGCCAGCAGTGAACTAGCGGGAGGATTTGAGCAGTTCTTC
V gene: TRBV3-1; D gene: TRBD2; clone size: many; J gene: TRBJ2-1; CDR3 protein: CASSPKGASGKGIF; CDR3 DNA: TGTGCCAGCAGCCCGAAGGGGGCTAGCGGGAAGGGGATCTTC
V gene: TRBV28; D gene: -; clone size: many; J gene: TRBJ1-2; CDR3 protein: CASRGSDGPIYGYTF; CDR3 DNA: TGTGCCAGCAGGGGATCCGACGGTCCGATCTATGGCTACACCTTC
V gene: TRBV12-3/TRBV12-4; D gene: -; clone size: -; J gene: TRBJ2-7; CDR3 protein: CASSLRRIGYEQYF; CDR3 DNA: TGTGCCAGCAGTTTAAGACGCATTGGCTACGAGCAGTACTTC
V gene: TRBV7-7; D gene: -; clone size: many; J gene: TRBJ1-5; CDR3 protein: CASSWQPQHF; CDR3 DNA: TGTGCCAGCAGCTGGCAGCCCCAGCATTTT
V gene: TRBV11-2; D gene: TRBD2; clone size: -; J gene: TRBJ2-5; CDR3 protein: CASSPGLAASRHLLQETQYF; CDR3 DNA: TGTGCCAGCAGCCCAGGACTAGCGGCTTCCCGGCACCTATTGCAAGAGACCCAGTACTTC
V gene: TRBV20-1; D gene: -; clone size: -; J gene: TRBJ1-2; CDR3 protein: CSARDPVEYGYTF; CDR3 DNA: TGCAGTGCTAGAGATCCCGTGGAGTATGGCTACACCTTC
V gene: TRBV12-3/TRBV12-4; D gene: -; clone size: many; J gene: TRBJ2-1; CDR3 protein: CASSRDQGYNEQFF; CDR3 DNA: TGTGCCAGCAGTCGGGACCAAGGGTACAATGAGCAGTTCTTC